This entry describes one T cell receptor beta chain. Its antigen remains unidentified. This CDR3 is built from 13 residues. Germline values: CDR1 SEHNR, CDR2 FQNEAQ (reference sequence). V lost 1 base and J 4 bases, leaving 7 bases between the germline ends. TCRdb's table, derived via immunoSEQ multiplex PCR, lists solely in-frame clones and lacks some. Found here are 75,000 to 100,000 clones, roughly four fifths of them singletons; the top ten hold about 18%. This sample is part of a study of graft-versus-host responses after intestinal transplantation. The sequenced sample was unstimulated CD8+ T cells sorted from spleen or lymph node cells, obtained before intestinal transplant. This TCR was sampled from a human donor who received an intestinal transplant. The gene calls are TRBV7-9 and TRBJ1-1; D is ambiguous. In nucleotides, the CDR3 is TGTGCCAGCAGCTTAGGAGGTAGCACTGAAGCTTTCTTT. This encodes CASSLGGSTEAFF.